Following are 14 T cell receptor beta chains from one sample sequenced in a study of T cells in Graves' hyperthyroidism and ophthalmopathy. Amplification of TCR beta CDR3 regions was performed using RNA transcripts as template. HTBI primers were used for first-round RT-PCR of the TCR CDR3. TCRdb independently ran MiXCR on the multiplex PCR reads; one entry per CDR3 protein. The table records 350,000 or so distinct CDR3 sequences, 15% to 20% of them present only once. Material for sequencing was blood. All receptors come from a woman in her thirties or forties with Graves' ophthalmopathy.

This clonotype was found many times. This chain connects TRBV13 to TRBJ2-2, with D tentatively TRBD2 (6 bases). V lost 1 base and J 0 bases, leaving 9 bases between the germline ends. The CDR3 consists of 16 residues. Germline loops: CDR1 PRHDT, CDR2 FYEKMQ (reference sequence). The CDR3 DNA is TGTGCCAGCAGCTTAGATCCGGGAGCGAACACCGGGGAGCTGTTTTTT. This codes for CASSLDPGANTGELFF.

This clonotype occurred a few times. The DNA for the CDR3 is TGTGCCAGCAGTTACCGGGACAGGGACACTGAAGCTTTCTTT. It codes for CASSYRDRDTEAFF. The gene calls are TRBV5-5 and TRBJ1-1, with 9 bases aligning to TRBD1. Germline loops: CDR1 SGHKS, CDR2 YYEKEE (reference sequence). CDR3 length: 14 residues. V shed 5 bases, J shed 3 bases, and the junction held 5 bases outside the gene matches.

This clonotype was picked up many times. The chain recombines TRBV10-3 with TRBJ2-2; perhaps D is TRBD1 or TRBD2 (5 bases each). The CDR3 is made up of 15 amino acids. Germline loops: CDR1 ENHRY, CDR2 SYGVKD. The germline V and J ends were trimmed by 2 bases and 1 base, with 8 bases remaining between them. The CDR3 region has the DNA TGTGCCATCAGTGAGCGGGACGTGAACACCGGGGAGCTGTTTTTT. This codes for CAISERDVNTGELFF.

The sample holds a few counts of this clonotype. The V call is TRBV18, the J call TRBJ1-1; D unresolved. The germline V gene encodes CDR1 KGHSH and CDR2 LQKENI. The CDR3 has 13 residues. V dropped 3 bases and J dropped 4 bases, with 9 bases sitting between them. The CDR3 DNA sequence: TGTGCCAGCTCACCGGGGTTTTTCACTGAAGCTTTCTTT. This encodes CASSPGFFTEAFF.

This clonotype was counted many times. V usage is TRBV14 and J usage is TRBJ2-3; 11 nucleotides match TRBD1. The CDR3 consists of 16 residues. Germline lookup yields CDR1 SGHDN and CDR2 FVKESK. With V trimmed by 5 bases and J by 4 bases, 8 bases remained unmatched. The CDR3 bases are TGTGCCAGCAGCAATTGGACAGGGGGCGCACCAGATACGCAGTATTTT. It yields the protein CASSNWTGGAPDTQYF.

This clonotype was recorded a few times. The chain uses TRBV28 and TRBJ1-6; 7 nucleotides agree with TRBD1. This CDR3 is 16 amino acids long. Looked up from germline, CDR1 is MDHEN and CDR2 is SYDVKM. V was pared by 3 bases and J by 9 bases, with 11 bases of the junction left unmatched. This chain's CDR3 is CASSFIFTGDSSPLHF. As DNA, the CDR3 is TGTGCCAGCAGTTTTATTTTCACAGGGGACTCTTCACCCCTCCACTTT.

The table lists this clonotype with many counts. This rearrangement joins TRBV6-1 to TRBJ2-7; D possibly corresponds to TRBD1 (6 bases). CDR3 length: 14 amino acids. V was trimmed by 6 bases and J by 2 bases, leaving 14 bases between them. Germline assignment: CDR1 MNHNS and CDR2 SASEGT. CDR3 loop: CASRDRDTTYEQYF. CDR3 DNA: TGTGCCAGCAGGGACCGGGACACCACCTACGAGCAGTACTTC.

This clonotype was detected many times. The rearrangement links TRBV6-5 to TRBJ1-5; TRBD1 might be the D (5 bases). CDR3 length equals 15 residues. The germline CDR1 and CDR2 sequences are MNHEY and SVGAGI. V was pared by 6 bases and J by 4 bases, with 16 bases between. CDR3 nucleotide sequence: TGTGCCAGCAGAACCGGGACCGGGCTGAATCAGCCCCAGCATTTT. Translated, it gives CASRTGTGLNQPQHF.

The rearrangement joins TRBV28 to TRBJ1-2; a possible D gene is TRBD1 (6 bases). The CDR3 runs 14 residues. Germline V gives CDR1 MDHEN, CDR2 SYDVKM. V was cut by 5 bases and J by 5 bases, with 15 bases left in between. CDR3 region: CASSPWGQGYGYTF. CDR3 DNA: TGTGCCAGCAGTCCCTGGGGGCAGGGATATGGCTACACCTTC.

The gene calls are TRBV27 and TRBJ2-7; 11 nucleotides agree with TRBD1. V trimming: 8 bases; J trimming: 7 bases; junction bases outside the gene matches: 10. This CDR3 spans 14 amino acids. The germline gives CDR1 MNHEY, CDR2 SMNVEV (reference sequence). CDR3 DNA: TGTGCCAGCTCACAAGGGACAGGGGGAGGGGAGCAGTACTTC. Its translation is CASSQGTGGGEQYF.

The chain joins TRBV6-1 to TRBJ1-2; no clear D gene. V lost 6 bases to trimming and J lost 0 bases, with 17 bases between them. The CDR3 is 16 residues long. Looked up from germline, CDR1 is MNHNS and CDR2 is SASEGT. CDR3 coding DNA: TGTGCCAGCAGGGGAGGCGGCCGCAATTCTAACTATGGCTACACCTTC. The encoded protein is CASRGGGRNSNYGYTF.

At least ten counts were recorded for this clonotype. This chain uses TRBV6-1 with TRBJ2-4; possibly TRBD2 for D (5 bases). Germline values: CDR1 MNHNS, CDR2 SASEGT. The V and J ends lost 7 bases and 2 bases respectively, with 9 bases between them. The CDR3 totals 13 residues. The CDR3 loop is CASTGVPKNIQYF. CDR3 bases: TGTGCCAGCACCGGGGTTCCCAAAAACATTCAGTACTTC.

This rearrangement joins TRBV7-6 to TRBJ2-5, with D perhaps assigned TRBD1 or TRBD2 (7 bases each). There are 15 residues in the CDR3. Germline CDR1 reads SGHVS; CDR2 reads FNYEAQ. V lost 1 base and J 2 bases, leaving 11 bases between the germline ends. The CDR3 loop is CASSLVQGGQETQYF. The DNA of the CDR3 is TGTGCCAGCAGCTTAGTCCAGGGGGGGCAAGAGACCCAGTACTTC.

In its sample, this clonotype was seen a few times. At one of its ends the junction is not consistent with the germline gene, which may arise from a read error. V usage is TRBV12-3 or TRBV12-4 and J usage is TRBJ1-5, with D unresolved. The CDR3 is 15 amino acids. The CDR3 spells CVSSSRGWVNQPQHF. The CDR3 DNA sequence: TGTGTCAGCAGTTCCCGTGGTTGGGTGAATCAGCCCCAGCATTTT.